The 17 T cell receptor beta chains presented below share a single source sample, sequenced in a study of monozygotic twins with inflammatory bowel disease. TCRdb re-called the 5' RACE reads; every CDR3 protein appears as one record, without DNA. This repertoire includes 400,000 to 500,000 distinct CDR3 sequences. Source material: blood. These receptor sequences come from a human donor with ulcerative colitis or Crohn's disease, or a healthy co-twin of an affected twin (not recorded which).

This chain links TRBV6-1 with TRBJ2-1; with no DNA, the TCRdb D assignment of TRBD1 cannot be verified. CDR1 is MNHNS, CDR2 SASEGT, per germline. The length of the CDR3 is 17 residues. This chain's CDR3 is CASNRAGAAGPYNEQFF.

V usage is TRBV3-1 and J usage is TRBJ2-2; the D call of TRBD1 rests on TCRdb alone, since no DNA is present to check it. The CDR3 extends over 16 amino acids. Per germline, CDR1 LGHDT and CDR2 YNNKEL (reference sequence). Here the CDR3 reads CASSQGSGQNTGELFF.

The V and J genes are TRBV7-2 and TRBJ2-3; the TCRdb D gene call, TRBD1, has no DNA to confirm it. This CDR3 region has 17 residues. Germline CDR1 is SGHTA and CDR2 is FQGNSA. CDR3 residues: CASSLSGGDPSTDTQYF. Based on the CDR3 plus reference TRBV7-2 and TRBJ2-3, the full variable domain is GAGVSQSPSNKVTEKGKDVELRCDPISGHTALYWYRQSLGQGLEFLIYFQGNSAPDKSGLPSDRFSAERTGGSVSTLTIQRTQQEDSAVYLCASSLSGGDPSTDTQYFGPGTRLTVL.

The CDR3 region is CASSLEDSLSGELFF. This chain joins TRBV5-1 and TRBJ2-2; lacking DNA, the TRBD1 call made by TCRdb goes unchecked. Germline V CDR1 and CDR2: SGHRS, YFSETQ. The length of the CDR3 is 15 residues.

The V and J genes are TRBV12-3 or TRBV12-4 and TRBJ2-3; TCRdb selects TRBD1, and the lack of DNA leaves this call unchecked. CDR3 length: 13 amino acids. CDR3 sequence: CASYRDDTDTQYF.

The chain carries TRBV29-1 and TRBJ1-2. CDR3 length: 12 amino acids. The V gene's germline CDR1 is SQVTM and CDR2 ANQGSEA. CDR3: CSVELAFGGYTF.

CDR3 loop: CASSKSGVLYNEQFF. The chain is built from TRBV5-1 and TRBJ2-1; the D gene TCRdb calls, TRBD2, cannot be checked with no DNA. Germline lookup yields CDR1 SGHRS and CDR2 YFSETQ. CDR3 length equals 15 residues.

The chain carries TRBV7-2 and TRBJ1-2. CDR3 length: 15 amino acids. Germline V lookup: CDR1 SGHTA, CDR2 FQGNSA. CDR3 sequence: CASSPQSNPNYGYTF.

The chain uses TRBV18 and TRBJ2-1; TCRdb picks TRBD1, but there is no DNA to check that call. The germline CDR1 and CDR2 sequences are KGHSH and LQKENI. The length of the CDR3 is 16 residues. The CDR3 sequence is CASSPVGTGFDNEQFF.

CDR3 region: CASNVAGASLGEQYF. The chain has TRBV11-1 and TRBJ2-7. The germline CDR1 and CDR2 sequences are SGHAT and FQDESV (reference sequence). This CDR3 contains 15 residues. The full variable domain, with the rest looked up from reference TRBV11-1 and TRBJ2-7, is EAEVAQSPRYKITEKSQAVAFWCDPISGHATLYWYRQILGQGPELLVQFQDESVVDDSQLPKDRFSAERLKGVDSTLKIQPAELGDSAMYLCASNVAGASLGEQYFGPGTRLTVT.

The V call is TRBV4-3, the J call TRBJ1-2. This CDR3 is built from 14 residues. Germline CDR1 and CDR2: LGHNA and YSLEER. This CDR3 is CASSLDARRGGYTF.

The rearrangement uses TRBV6-2 or TRBV6-3 and TRBJ2-7; TCRdb indicates TRBD1, and absent DNA this call remains unverified. Per germline, CDR1 MNHEY and CDR2 SVGEGT. The CDR3 is 15 amino acids. The CDR3 is CASSYPGQRSYEQYF.

The V gene is TRBV20-1, the J gene TRBJ2-7; the TCRdb call, TRBD1, lacks DNA for checking. The germline CDR1 and CDR2 sequences are DFQATT and SNEGSKA (reference sequence). The CDR3 has 16 residues. This CDR3 reads CSARGTGTPRTYEQYF.

The CDR3: CATQGAGADTQYF. V is TRBV10-3 and J is TRBJ2-3; TCRdb lists TRBD1, though no DNA is available to test this call. The CDR3 sequence is 13 residues long. Germline CDR1 and CDR2: ENHRY and SYGVKD.

The chain couples TRBV29-1 to TRBJ2-3; checking the TCRdb D call of TRBD1 is not possible without DNA. Looked up from germline, CDR1 is SQVTM and CDR2 is ANQGSEA. This CDR3 comprises 14 residues. The CDR3: CSVEWQRGLDTQYF.

This sequence joins TRBV5-1 and TRBJ1-4; TCRdb returns TRBD1, unconfirmable since there is no DNA. CDR3 length: 15 amino acids. Germline lookup yields CDR1 SGHRS and CDR2 YFSETQ. CDR3 residues: CASSLGPRANEKLFF.

The chain couples TRBV5-1 to TRBJ1-1. The CDR3 is 13 amino acids. The germline V gene has CDR1 SGHRS and CDR2 YFSETQ. CDR3 region: CASSLAQVTEAFF.